Each of the 24 T cell receptor beta chains below was sequenced from the same sample in a study of T cells in Graves' hyperthyroidism and ophthalmopathy (dated by TCRdb to the late 2010s). Preparation of the library involved multiplex PCR. The reads were generated on an Illumina HiSeq 2000. The TCR beta CDR3 regions were amplified from RNA transcripts. For the first round of RT-PCR on the TCR CDR3, the HTBI primer set was used together with the Qiagen OneStep RT-PCR kit. Using fastp trimming at Q25 and MiXCR clonotype assembly, TCRdb reanalyzed the public sequencing data and kept in-frame beta chains. CDR3 protein duplicates are merged, each entry listing the most common genes and DNA. In all, the sample holds around 300,000 distinct CDR3 sequences, and approximately 15% of those were seen once. The ten biggest clones cover approximately 25% of the sample. Sequencing input: blood. The receptors here all came from a young woman with Graves' hyperthyroidism.

A few counts support this clonotype. The genes are TRBV7-8 and TRBJ2-5; 9 nucleotides line up with TRBD1. This CDR3 is built from 15 residues. Germline assignment: CDR1 SGHVS and CDR2 FQNEAQ. With V trimmed by 3 bases and J by 6 bases, 8 bases remained unmatched. The CDR3 here is CASSLSGTGYQTQYF. The CDR3 coding sequence is TGTGCCAGCAGCTTGAGTGGGACAGGGTATCAGACCCAGTACTTC. Full variable domain (rest looked up from reference TRBV7-8 and TRBJ2-5): GAGVSQSPRYKVAKRGQDVALRCDPISGHVSLFWYQQALGQGPEFLTYFQNEAQLDKSGLPSDRFFAERPEGSVSTLKIQRTQQEDSAVYLCASSLSGTGYQTQYFGPGTRLLVL.

This clonotype was seen only a few times. The rearrangement uses TRBV6-5 and TRBJ2-5; tentatively, D is TRBD1 (6 bases). Between the trimmed V and J ends, which lost 0 bases and 1 base, there was a span of 9 bases. This CDR3 spans 15 amino acids. Germline V CDR1 and CDR2: MNHEY, SVGAGI. CDR3 sequence reads: CASSYSLGGQETQYF. The CDR3 region has the DNA TGTGCCAGCAGTTACTCCCTAGGGGGCCAAGAGACCCAGTACTTC.

The chain employs TRBV30 and TRBJ2-5; no reliable D call. V was cut by 0 bases and J by 2 bases, with 10 bases left in between. Germline V gene data show CDR1 as GTSNPN and CDR2 as SVGIG (reference sequence). The CDR3 has 14 residues. The DNA for the CDR3 is TGTGCCTGGAGTGTAACCCCCCTACAAGAGACCCAGTACTTC. Encoded protein: CAWSVTPLQETQYF.

This clonotype was found many times. CDR3 sequence reads: CASSRFDLVKPFHTEAFF. The CDR3 DNA reads as TGTGCCAGCAGCCGCTTTGATCTAGTAAAACCTTTTCACACTGAAGCTTTCTTT. The chain recombines TRBV7-3 with TRBJ1-1; no reliable D call. Germline CDR1 reads SGHTA; CDR2 reads FQGTGA. Trimming took off 5 bases at V and 3 bases at J, with 25 bases between the two ends. The CDR3 loop spans 18 amino acids.

This clonotype was seen ten or more times. This chain joins TRBV6-1 and TRBJ2-2; weak D call: TRBD2 (5 bases). Germline CDR1 and CDR2: MNHNS and SASEGT. Trimming removed 6 bases at V and 7 bases at J, with 9 bases between. CDR3 length: 12 residues. The CDR3 spells CASRLRGGELFF. CDR3 nucleotide sequence: TGTGCCAGCAGGCTACGGGGCGGGGAGCTGTTTTTT.

In this sample, this clonotype turned up many times. This chain connects TRBV20-1 to TRBJ2-7, with 16 bases fitting TRBD2. The CDR3 covers 17 residues. V was pared by 3 bases and J by 7 bases, with 12 bases of the junction left unmatched. Germline V gene lookup returns CDR1 DFQATT and CDR2 SNEGSKA (reference sequence). The CDR3 sequence is CSARGAGTSGRVGEQYF. CDR3 bases: TGCAGTGCTAGGGGCGCCGGGACTAGCGGGAGGGTAGGTGAGCAGTACTTC.

This clonotype occurred many times. The chain joins TRBV28 to TRBJ2-5; 15 bases line up with TRBD2. The CDR3 is made up of 16 amino acids. CDR1 and CDR2 (germline): MDHEN, SYDVKM. The trim removed 5 bases at V and 4 bases at J, leaving 5 bases unmatched. CDR3 in amino acids: CASSRTSGRARETQYF. As DNA, the CDR3 is TGTGCCAGCAGTAGGACTAGCGGGAGGGCCCGAGAGACCCAGTACTTC. Full variable domain (remainder filled in from reference TRBV28 and TRBJ2-5): DVKVTQSSRYLVKRTGEKVFLECVQDMDHENMFWYRQDPGLGLRLIYFSYDVKMKEKGDIPEGYSVSREKKERFSLILESASTNQTSMYLCASSRTSGRARETQYFGPGTRLLVL.

A word on this clonotype: Being one base from a much bigger clone, this may be a read error. The V gene is TRBV12-3 or TRBV12-4, the J gene TRBJ2-1; no firm D call. This CDR3 region has 13 residues. With 3 bases removed from V and 4 bases from J, the gap between germline ends came to 7 bases. CDR3 nucleotide sequence: TGTGCCAGCAGTTTTATAGAGTACAATGAGCAGTTCTTC. Protein sequence: CASSFIEYNEQFF.

This CDR3 is CASSVGAGGDTQYF. DNA of the CDR3: TGTGCCAGCAGTGTGGGAGCAGGGGGGGATACGCAGTATTTT. J is TRBJ2-3 and V is TRBV6-1, with D possibly TRBD1 on 7 matching bases. With 4 bases removed from V and 6 bases from J, the gap between germline ends came to 14 bases. Germline V gene sequence: CDR1 MNHNS, CDR2 SASEGT. The CDR3 runs 14 residues.

This clonotype was recorded many times. This chain connects TRBV7-8 to TRBJ2-5; 9 bases agree with TRBD1. The trim removed 3 bases at V and 5 bases at J, leaving 10 bases unmatched. CDR1 is SGHVS and CDR2 is FQNEAQ in the germline V gene. The CDR3 totals 16 residues. CDR3 amino acids: CASSLGPGTGSETQYF. The CDR3 DNA reads as TGTGCCAGCAGCTTGGGACCCGGGACAGGGTCGGAGACCCAGTACTTC. Full variable domain (outside the CDR3, taken from reference TRBV7-8 and TRBJ2-5): GAGVSQSPRYKVAKRGQDVALRCDPISGHVSLFWYQQALGQGPEFLTYFQNEAQLDKSGLPSDRFFAERPEGSVSTLKIQRTQQEDSAVYLCASSLGPGTGSETQYFGPGTRLLVL.

This clonotype was seen a few times. The rearrangement links TRBV7-9 to TRBJ2-7; the D gene is possibly TRBD2 (5 bases). V lost 0 bases and J lost 4, with 10 bases in between. The CDR3 length is 14 residues. Germline values: CDR1 SEHNR, CDR2 FQNEAQ (reference sequence). The CDR3 protein is CASSLAEVTYEQYF. DNA of the CDR3: TGTGCCAGCAGCTTAGCGGAGGTGACTTACGAGCAGTACTTC.

This clonotype was seen ten or more times. The chain carries TRBV12-3 or TRBV12-4 and TRBJ2-5; possible D gene TRBD1, 6 bases. V was clipped by 3 bases and J by 1 base, with 12 bases between them. This CDR3 spans 15 amino acids. This chain's CDR3 is CASSFRGQLQETQYF. The CDR3 nucleotides are TGTGCCAGCAGTTTCAGGGGCCAGCTCCAAGAGACCCAGTACTTC.

The table lists this clonotype with many counts. The CDR3 here is CASSFVGNEQFF. CDR3 nucleotides: TGTGCCAGCAGTTTCGTGGGCAATGAGCAGTTCTTC. This chain uses TRBV27 with TRBJ2-1, with D hard to call. V lost 3 bases and J 6 bases, leaving 6 bases between the germline ends. The germline CDR1 and CDR2 sequences are MNHEY and SMNVEV (reference sequence). CDR3 length: 12 residues.

A few counts support this clonotype. This chain uses TRBV24-1 with TRBJ2-1; 11 nucleotides agree with TRBD2. CDR1 KGHDR and CDR2 SFDVKD come from the germline V gene. The CDR3 has 17 amino acids. V was clipped by 2 bases and J by 3 bases; unmatched bases: 5. CDR3 coding DNA: TGTGCCACCAGTGATTCCATGGGACTAGCGGACTACAATGAGCAGTTCTTC. As protein: CATSDSMGLADYNEQFF.

In this sample, this clonotype turned up many times. This sequence joins TRBV2 and TRBJ2-5; 8 bases match TRBD1. The CDR3 is 12 residues long. CDR1 SNHLY and CDR2 FYNNEI come from the germline V gene. V dropped 6 bases and J dropped 5; count of bases not matched to a gene: 2. The CDR3 nucleotides read TGTGCCAGCAGGAGGGACAGGGAGACCCAGTACTTC. It specifies CASRRDRETQYF.

The gene calls are TRBV5-6 and TRBJ2-7, with 10 bases lining up with TRBD2. CDR1 is SGHDT and CDR2 is YYEEEE in the germline V gene. V shed 5 bases, J shed 4 bases, and the junction held 6 bases outside the gene matches. This CDR3 spans 14 amino acids. This chain's CDR3 is CASRLAGEYYEQYF. CDR3 DNA: TGTGCCAGCAGGCTAGCGGGAGAGTATTACGAGCAGTACTTC.

The chain combines TRBV19 with TRBJ2-7; 7 bases match TRBD1. The CDR3 loop spans 14 amino acids. Looked up from germline, CDR1 is LNHDA and CDR2 is SQIVND (reference sequence). J lost 4 bases, V lost 5 bases, and 8 bases had no gene match. The chain's CDR3 is CASSLRDSSYEQYF. DNA for the CDR3: TGTGCCAGTAGTCTCCGGGACAGTTCTTACGAGCAGTACTTC.

This clonotype occurred a few times. The chain recombines TRBV7-9 with TRBJ2-7; 8 nucleotides agree with TRBD1. Germline V gives CDR1 SEHNR, CDR2 FQNEAQ (reference sequence). Trimming took 4 bases from V and 4 from J; bases not matched to a gene: 9. CDR3 size: 15 residues. The CDR3 nucleotides read TGTGCCAGCAGCTCGCCGGACAGGGAGCATTACGAGCAGTACTTC. Protein sequence: CASSSPDREHYEQYF.

This clonotype has at least ten counts. V is TRBV20-1 and J is TRBJ1-1; tentative D call: TRBD1 (6 bases). Germline CDR1 DFQATT, CDR2 SNEGSKA (reference sequence). The CDR3 spans 13 residues. The V and J ends lost 1 base and 4 bases respectively, with 10 bases between them. The CDR3 nucleotides are TGCAGTGCTAGAGTACTACAGGGCACTGAAGCTTTCTTT. Amino acid sequence: CSARVLQGTEAFF.

The sample holds a few counts of this clonotype. The chain carries TRBV27 and TRBJ1-5; no clear D gene. Germline lookup yields CDR1 MNHEY and CDR2 SMNVEV (reference sequence). CDR3 length: 13 amino acids. V shed 4 bases and J shed 9 bases, with 13 bases lying between them. The CDR3 loop is CASSSTYKGPQHF. The CDR3 nucleotides are TGTGCCAGCAGTTCGACCTACAAGGGGCCCCAGCATTTT.

This clonotype was observed a few times. The chain joins TRBV20-1 to TRBJ2-5, with TRBD2 identical over 7 bases. Losses at the gene ends were 5 bases for V and 2 bases for J; bases not matched to a gene: 17. The CDR3 totals 17 residues. Germline values: CDR1 DFQATT, CDR2 SNEGSKA (reference sequence). CDR3 in DNA: TGCAGTGCTGACGGCCTTAATTTTCCCGGGAGGCAAGAGACCCAGTACTTC. Its protein is CSADGLNFPGRQETQYF.

In its sample, this clonotype was seen many times. This chain uses TRBV7-9 with TRBJ2-6, with 10 bases that match TRBD1. J was trimmed by 3 bases and V by 5 bases; bases with no gene match: 7. Germline CDR1 SEHNR, CDR2 FQNEAQ (reference sequence). CDR3 size: 17 residues. CDR3 DNA: TGTGCCAGCAGCCAAGGGACAGGGGACCGTGGGGCCAACGTCCTGACTTTC. Protein: CASSQGTGDRGANVLTF.

The sample holds many counts of this clonotype. The chain employs TRBV18 and TRBJ2-5; a possible D gene is TRBD1 (5 bases). Germline V gene sequence: CDR1 KGHSH, CDR2 LQKENI. Trimming removed 5 bases at V and 5 bases at J, with 12 bases between. The CDR3 contains 13 residues. CDR3 protein: CASSAGFVETQYF. In DNA form, the CDR3 reads TGTGCCAGCTCAGCAGGGTTTGTCGAGACCCAGTACTTC.

As concerns this clonotype: A much larger clone is a single base away; this may be a read error. This rearrangement joins TRBV27 to TRBJ2-7; 10 nucleotides align to TRBD2. The V gene's germline CDR1 is MNHEY and CDR2 SMNVEV (reference sequence). This CDR3 is built from 16 residues. CDR3 nucleotides: TGTCCCAGCAGTTTATCGCGTCTAGCGGGAGCCTACGAGCAGTACTTC. As protein: CPSSLSRLAGAYEQYF.